This is a list of T cell receptor beta chains from one sample in a study of graft-versus-host responses after intestinal transplantation. These receptors have no known antigen. Some clones are missing from TCRdb's copy, which holds only in-frame ones; the method was immunoSEQ multiplex PCR. The data contain under 65,000 clones, 90% to 95% of them seen just once; the ten biggest clones take up about 0.38%. Sample: unstimulated CD4+ T cells sorted from spleen or lymph node cells, taken before transplant. The receptor set was obtained from a human donor who was the organ donor for an intestinal transplant. Both conserved end residues are part of each CDR3.

J,V,CDR3
TRBJ1-2,TRBV7-2,CASSSAAGTAYGYTF
TRBJ1-2,TRBV5-1,CASANQGTYGYTF
TRBJ2-5,TRBV29-1,CSLGLGKETQYF
TRBJ2-7,TRBV5-5,CASSLLLLTYEQYF
TRBJ1-4,TRBV6-6,CASRRDRVKGNEKLFF
TRBJ2-2,TRBV7-2,CASSLVGTGENTGELFF
TRBJ1-2,TRBV6-7,CASSLRTGSYGYTF
TRBJ2-3,TRBV9,CASTGDATDTQYF
.,TRBV4-3,CASSPENGGAYEQYF
TRBJ2-3,TRBV2,CARKEGISTDTQYF
TRBJ2-6,TRBV5-4,CASSQGTGANVLTF
TRBJ1-6,TRBV5-8,CASSLGQGENSPLHF
TRBJ1-5,TRBV7-2,CASSLEGGPNQPQHF
TRBJ1-2,TRBV6-6,CASTSDRLGYTF
TRBJ2-3,TRBV11-2,CASSLVGPRGDTQYF
TRBJ1-5,TRBV2,CASSAGWQPQHF
TRBJ1-5,TRBV7-9,CASSPDGDQPQHF
TRBJ2-2,TRBV14,CASRPSGTGELFF
TRBJ2-3,TRBV11-2,CASSRVLTGIDTQYF
TRBJ2-7,TRBV5-1,CASSFQQGAYEQYF
TRBJ2-1,TRBV7-3,CASSLMGRGAGANNEQFF
TRBJ2-7,TRBV11-2,CASSHSYEQYF